Described below is a single T cell receptor beta chain sequence and its context. These data belong to a study of shared clonotypes between healthy human individuals. The CDR3 spans 13 residues. Trimming pared 5 bases from V and 5 bases from J, leaving 12 bases between. The germline gives CDR1 SGHTA, CDR2 FQGTGA. Deep-level assay runs were performed. Method: immunoSEQ multiplex PCR; TCRdb's copy keeps in-frame clones and lacks some. The data show 2 million to 2.5 million clones, 85% to 95% seen once. Sequencing used naive CD4+ T cells from PBMCs. The subset denotes: CD45RA+ positively selected. The chain uses TRBV7-3 and TRBJ2-5; D is ambiguous. The receptor was derived from a man aged 18 to 30 in good health. Some clones in this sample may be carry-over from other donors' samples. CDR3 region: CASSPGPTETQYF. CDR3 sequence (DNA): TGTGCCAGCAGCCCGGGCCCAACGGAGACCCAGTACTTC.